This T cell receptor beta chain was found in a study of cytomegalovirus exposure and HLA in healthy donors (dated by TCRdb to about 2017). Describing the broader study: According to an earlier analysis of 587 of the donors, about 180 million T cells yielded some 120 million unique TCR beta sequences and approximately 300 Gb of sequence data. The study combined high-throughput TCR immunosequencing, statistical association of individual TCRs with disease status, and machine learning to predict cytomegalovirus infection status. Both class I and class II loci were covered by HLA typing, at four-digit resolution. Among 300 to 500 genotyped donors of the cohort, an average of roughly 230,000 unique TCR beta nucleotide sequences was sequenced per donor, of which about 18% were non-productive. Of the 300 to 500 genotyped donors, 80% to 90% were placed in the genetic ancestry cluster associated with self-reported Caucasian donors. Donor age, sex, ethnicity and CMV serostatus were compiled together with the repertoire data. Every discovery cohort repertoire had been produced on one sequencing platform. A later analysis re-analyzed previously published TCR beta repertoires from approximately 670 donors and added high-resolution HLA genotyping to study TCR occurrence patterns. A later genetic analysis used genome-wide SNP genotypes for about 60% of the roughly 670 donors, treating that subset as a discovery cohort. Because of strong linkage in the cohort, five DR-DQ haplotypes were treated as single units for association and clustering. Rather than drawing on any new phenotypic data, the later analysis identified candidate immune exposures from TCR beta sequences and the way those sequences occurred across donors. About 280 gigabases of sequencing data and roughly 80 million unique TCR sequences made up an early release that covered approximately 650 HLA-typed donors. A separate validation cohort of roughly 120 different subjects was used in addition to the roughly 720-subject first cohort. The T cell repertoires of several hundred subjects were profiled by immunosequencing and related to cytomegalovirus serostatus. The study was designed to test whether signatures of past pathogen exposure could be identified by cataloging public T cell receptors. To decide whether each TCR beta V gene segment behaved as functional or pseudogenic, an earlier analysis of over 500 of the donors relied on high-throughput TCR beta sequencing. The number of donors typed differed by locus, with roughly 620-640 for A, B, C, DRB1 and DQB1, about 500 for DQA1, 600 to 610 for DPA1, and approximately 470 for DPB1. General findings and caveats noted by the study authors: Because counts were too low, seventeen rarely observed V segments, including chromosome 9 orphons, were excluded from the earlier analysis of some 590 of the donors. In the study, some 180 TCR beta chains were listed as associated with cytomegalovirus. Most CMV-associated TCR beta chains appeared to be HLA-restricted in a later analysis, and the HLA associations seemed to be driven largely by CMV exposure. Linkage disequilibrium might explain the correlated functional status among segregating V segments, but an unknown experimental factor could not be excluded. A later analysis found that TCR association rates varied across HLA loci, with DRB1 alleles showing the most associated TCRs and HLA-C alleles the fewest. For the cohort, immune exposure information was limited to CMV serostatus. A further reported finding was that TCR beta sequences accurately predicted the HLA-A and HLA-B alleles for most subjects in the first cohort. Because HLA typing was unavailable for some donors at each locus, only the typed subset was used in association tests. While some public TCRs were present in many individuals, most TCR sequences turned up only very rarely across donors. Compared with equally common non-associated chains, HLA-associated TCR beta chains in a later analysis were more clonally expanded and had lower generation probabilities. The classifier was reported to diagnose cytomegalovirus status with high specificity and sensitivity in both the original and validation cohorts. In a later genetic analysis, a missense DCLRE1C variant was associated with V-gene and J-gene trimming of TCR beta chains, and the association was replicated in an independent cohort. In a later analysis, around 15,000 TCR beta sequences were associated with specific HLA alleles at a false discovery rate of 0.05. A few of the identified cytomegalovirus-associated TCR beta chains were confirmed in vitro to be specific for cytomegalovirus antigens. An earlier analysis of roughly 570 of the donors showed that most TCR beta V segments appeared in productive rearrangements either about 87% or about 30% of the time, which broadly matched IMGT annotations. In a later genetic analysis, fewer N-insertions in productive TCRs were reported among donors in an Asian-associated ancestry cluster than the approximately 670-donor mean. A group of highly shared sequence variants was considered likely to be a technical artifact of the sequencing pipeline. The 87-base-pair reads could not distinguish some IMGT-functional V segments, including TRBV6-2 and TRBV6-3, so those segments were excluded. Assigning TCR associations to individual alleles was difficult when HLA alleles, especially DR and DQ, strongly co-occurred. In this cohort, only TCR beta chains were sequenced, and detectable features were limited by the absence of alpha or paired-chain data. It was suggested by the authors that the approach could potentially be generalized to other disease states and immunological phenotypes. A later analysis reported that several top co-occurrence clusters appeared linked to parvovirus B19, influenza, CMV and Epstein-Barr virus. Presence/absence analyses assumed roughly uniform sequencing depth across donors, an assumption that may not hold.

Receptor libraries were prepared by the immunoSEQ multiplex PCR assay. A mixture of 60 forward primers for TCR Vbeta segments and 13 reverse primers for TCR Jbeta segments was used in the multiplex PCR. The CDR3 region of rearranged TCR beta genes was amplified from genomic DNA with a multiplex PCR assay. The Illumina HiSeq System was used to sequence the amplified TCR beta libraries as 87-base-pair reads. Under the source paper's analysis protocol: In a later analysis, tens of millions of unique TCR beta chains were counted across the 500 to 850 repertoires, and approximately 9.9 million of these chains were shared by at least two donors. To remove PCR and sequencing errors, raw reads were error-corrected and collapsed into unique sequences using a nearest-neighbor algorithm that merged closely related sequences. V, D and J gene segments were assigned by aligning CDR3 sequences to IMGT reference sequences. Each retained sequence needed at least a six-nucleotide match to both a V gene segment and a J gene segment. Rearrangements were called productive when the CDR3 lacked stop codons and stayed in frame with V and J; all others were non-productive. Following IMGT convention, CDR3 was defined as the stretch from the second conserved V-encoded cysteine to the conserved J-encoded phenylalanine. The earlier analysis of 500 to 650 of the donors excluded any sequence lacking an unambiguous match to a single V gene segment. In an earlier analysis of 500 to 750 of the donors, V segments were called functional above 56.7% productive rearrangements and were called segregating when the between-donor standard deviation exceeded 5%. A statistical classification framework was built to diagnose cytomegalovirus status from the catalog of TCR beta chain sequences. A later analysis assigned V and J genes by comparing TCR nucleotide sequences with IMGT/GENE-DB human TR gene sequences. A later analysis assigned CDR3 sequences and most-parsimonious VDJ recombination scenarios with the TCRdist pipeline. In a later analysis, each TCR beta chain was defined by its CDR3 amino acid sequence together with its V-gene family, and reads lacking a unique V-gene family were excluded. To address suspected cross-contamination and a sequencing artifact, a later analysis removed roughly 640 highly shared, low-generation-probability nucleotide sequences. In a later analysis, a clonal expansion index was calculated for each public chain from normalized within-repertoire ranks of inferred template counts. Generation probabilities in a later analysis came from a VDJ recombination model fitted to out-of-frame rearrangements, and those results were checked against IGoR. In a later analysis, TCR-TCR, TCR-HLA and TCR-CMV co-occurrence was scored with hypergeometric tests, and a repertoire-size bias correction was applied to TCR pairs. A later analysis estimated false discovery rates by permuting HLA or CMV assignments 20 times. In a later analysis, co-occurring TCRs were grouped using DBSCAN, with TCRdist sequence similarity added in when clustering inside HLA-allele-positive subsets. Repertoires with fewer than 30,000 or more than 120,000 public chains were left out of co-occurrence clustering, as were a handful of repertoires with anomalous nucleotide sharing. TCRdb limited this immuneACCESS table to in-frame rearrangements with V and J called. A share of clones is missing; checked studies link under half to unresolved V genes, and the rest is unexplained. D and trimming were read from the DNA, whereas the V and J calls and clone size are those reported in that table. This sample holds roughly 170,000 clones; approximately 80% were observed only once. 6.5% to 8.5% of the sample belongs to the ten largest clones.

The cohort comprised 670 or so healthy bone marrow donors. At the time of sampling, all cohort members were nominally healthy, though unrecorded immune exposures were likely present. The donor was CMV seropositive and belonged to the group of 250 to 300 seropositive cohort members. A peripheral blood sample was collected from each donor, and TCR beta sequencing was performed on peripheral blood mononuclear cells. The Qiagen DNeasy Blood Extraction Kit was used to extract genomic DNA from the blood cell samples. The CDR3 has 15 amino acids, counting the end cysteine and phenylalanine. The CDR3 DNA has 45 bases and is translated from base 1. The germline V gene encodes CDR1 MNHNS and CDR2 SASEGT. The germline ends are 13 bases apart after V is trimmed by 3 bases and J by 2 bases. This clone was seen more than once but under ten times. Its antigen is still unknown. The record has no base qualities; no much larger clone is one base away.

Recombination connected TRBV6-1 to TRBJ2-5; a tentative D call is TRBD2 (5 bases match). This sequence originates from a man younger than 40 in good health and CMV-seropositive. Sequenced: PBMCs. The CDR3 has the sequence CASSDPRGIQETQYF. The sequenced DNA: TGTGCCAGCAGTGATCCCCGAGGGATACAAGAGACCCAGTACTTC.